This T cell receptor beta chain derives from a study of long-term antiretroviral therapy in people with HIV (dated by TCRdb to 2021 to 2024). Context from the whole study: Collection of the earliest samples took place about a decade ahead of the 2015 WHO recommendation for immediate ART, at a time when ART was typically delayed until CD4 counts fell. A retrospective serial study tested whether changes in peripheral blood TRB repertoire composition and diversity were associated with ART initiation and durable HIV suppression. From fewer than 35 adults with confirmed HIV infection, the cohort provided 150 to 200 cryopreserved PBMC samples, gathered serially across a mean of around six years (range 1-12). About 35% of the 30 participants with HIV were female. Test extractions of a monoclonal T-cell line alongside approximately 34 polyclonal samples showed no cross-contamination during QIAcube processing.

The germline V end is reduced by 3 bases and the J end by 6 bases; junction bases left unmatched: 8. Taken from cysteine to phenylalanine, the CDR3 has 15 residues. Of the read, only the CDR3 DNA is kept; its 45 bases are in frame from base 1. In the germline V gene, CDR1 corresponds to SGDLS and CDR2 to YYNGEE. General findings and caveats noted by the study authors: Compared with controls, HIV repertoires had narrower CDR3 length ranges, and the network structure pointed to an antigen-experienced repertoire that shifted only slightly toward naive after ART. ART initiation was associated with a significant increase in TRB diversity, but diversity stayed significantly below transplant donor controls even after long-term ART. Samples dated from the mid-2000s to the late 2010s, and the ART regimens used may be less effective than current ones. Because pre-ART samples had limited cell numbers, unsorted PBMC were profiled rather than sorted CD4+ and CD8+ T cells. The repertoire was dominated across all time points by expanded TRB clones identified before ART initiation, although this dominance was seen to fluctuate and to decrease in many PLHIV after ART. Owing to limited PBMC availability, only the TCR beta chain was sequenced, without alpha chain pairing. Inferences about post-ART repertoire changes were limited because no data were available on ART adherence, viral resistance or therapy changes.

Comment on this clone: The antigen it binds to is not known. No per-base quality is available; no much larger clone lies one base away.

To be included, a participant needed at least one PBMC sample from before ART initiation plus at least two post-ART samples. All participants with HIV were treated in the United States of America. Before DNA extraction, cryopreserved samples containing 1-10 million PBMC were thawed and washed. At the time of the earliest PBMC sample, participants with HIV were aged between about 23 and 55 years. Each participant contributed PBMC samples from 1-4 timepoints before ART initiation and 2-8 timepoints after ART initiation, with a median of 7 samples. For every participant, serial HIV viral load, CD4+ T-cell count, ART history and demographic data were obtained. Genomic DNA was extracted from unsorted PBMC with a Qiagen kit on a QIAcube, processed in batches of 12 samples. The immunoSEQ hsTCRB v3.0 assay was used at survey level resolution to sequence the TRB variable region. The targeted TRB sequencing depth was roughly 40,000-50,000 T-cell genomes per sample. TRB libraries were pooled and sequenced on an Illumina MiSeq using a v3 150-cycle kit. In the original analysis: Repertoire analysis was run in R within a reproducible Nextflow workflow that covered QC, data transformation and analysis. LymphoSeq2, an R package for exploring AIRR-Seq data, was used to implement custom analyses. A handful of samples yielding fewer than 5000 total TRB sequences were excluded, leaving 188 analyzed HIV repertoires. Among the 180 to 200 retained HIV repertoires, 59 were collected before ART initiation and roughly 130 were collected after ART initiation. Repertoires were downsampled to 5000 TRB nucleotide sequences, and summary statistics were averaged over 100 downsampling iterations. Only TRB sequences with CDR3 regions of at least seven amino acids were retained for analysis. Diversity was assessed using a clonality score derived from Shannon entropy and using the Gini coefficient. In the repertoire networks, any two of the top 5000 CDR3 amino acid sequences were connected whenever the two sequences differed by an edit distance of one. Antigen specificity groups and MHC restriction were predicted for TRB CDR3 amino acid sequences with GLIPH2. CDR3 amino acid sequences were matched against VDJdb and McPAS-TCR to flag known CMV, EBV, HIV or tissue antigen associations. Pre-ART, post-ART and control groups were compared with Wilcoxon signed-rank tests and Holm-Bonferroni correction. Sourced from immuneACCESS, this table was stored by TCRdb with only in-frame sequences that have V and J called. A share of the clones is absent; for the studies checked, an unresolved V gene accounts for under half, and the remainder has no known explanation. The V and J calls and clone size come from that table; D and trimming were worked out from the DNA. The sample table holds nearly 50,000 clones, of which around 84% were seen once. More than 2.5% of the sample lies in the top ten.

The sequence is built from TRBV9 and TRBJ2-1, with 8 middle bases fitting TRBD2. The sample in question was unsorted PBMCs, obtained 0.8 years after starting antiretroviral therapy. This sequence originates from a woman aged 18-29 years with HIV. The nucleotides read TGTGCCAGCAGCGCCTCCGGGACTAGAGGCAATGAGCAGTTCTTC. Its protein reads: CASSASGTRGNEQFF. With the rest looked up from the reference TRBV9 and TRBJ2-1 genes rather than sequenced, the full variable domain is DSGVTQTPKHLITATGQRVTLRCSPRSGDLSVYWYQQSLDQGLQFLIQYYNGEERAKGNILERFSAQQFPDLHSELNLSSLELGDSALYFCASSASGTRGNEQFFGPGTRLTVL.